The clone carrying this T cell receptor beta chain was seen a handful of times. Antigen specificity is unknown. Patients with a history of autoimmune disease or on systemic immunosuppression were excluded. This sample was included in a study of OX40 agonist ivuxolimab in advanced cancers. V shed 5 bases, J shed 0 bases, and the junction held 15 bases outside the gene matches. Germline CDR1 is LNHDA and CDR2 is SQIVND (reference sequence). CDR3 size: 18 residues. Findings of the study overall: Antigen targets of the expanded peripheral T cells went undetermined. Low normalized clonal expansion also occurred in some nonresponding patients.

Method: immunoSEQ multiplex PCR; TCRdb's copy keeps in-frame clones and lacks some. Of roughly 17,000 clones listed, about 77% were seen once; the top ten hold almost 30%. The source of this sequence is an adult with an advanced solid tumor such as melanoma, head and neck, liver or kidney cancer. The chain combines TRBV19 with TRBJ1-2; the match to TRBD1 covers 7 bases. This sample comprised CD4+ or CD8+ T cells sorted from blood, obtained in a trial of the OX40 agonist ivuxolimab. The CDR3 DNA reads TGTGCCAGTAGTCCGTTCGCTGGACAGGTCTCAGCTAACTATGGCTACACCTTC. It specifies CASSPFAGQVSANYGYTF.